This is a list of T cell receptor beta chains from one sample in a study of cytomegalovirus exposure and HLA in healthy donors. Some clones are missing from TCRdb's copy, which holds only in-frame ones; the method was immunoSEQ multiplex PCR. This table has 30,000 to 45,000 clones, roughly 85% appearing once. Material for sequencing was PBMCs. These receptors were obtained from a woman aged 40 to 50 in good health and CMV-seropositive. Both conserved end residues are trimmed from each CDR3. A D gene is named only where the DNA matches it firmly.

D gene: TRBD1
V gene: TRBV18
J gene: TRBJ1-5
CDR3 protein: ASSPDRNQPQH

D gene: TRBD1
V gene: TRBV5-1
J gene: TRBJ2-5
CDR3 protein: ASSLETGRETQY

D gene: -
V gene: TRBV19
J gene: TRBJ1-2
CDR3 protein: ASSIWELNYGYT

D gene: -
V gene: TRBV18
J gene: TRBJ2-1
CDR3 protein: ASSDQGTLHNEQF

D gene: -
V gene: TRBV9
J gene: TRBJ1-1
CDR3 protein: ASSVGPKNTEAF

D gene: -
V gene: TRBV13
J gene: TRBJ1-1
CDR3 protein: ASSGDTNTEAF

D gene: -
V gene: TRBV25-1
J gene: TRBJ1-5
CDR3 protein: ASSQTGRNQPQH

D gene: -
V gene: TRBV18
J gene: TRBJ2-3
CDR3 protein: ASSPSEGAWGEDTQY

D gene: -
V gene: TRBV2
J gene: TRBJ1-2
CDR3 protein: ASREGTATANYGYT

D gene: TRBD1
V gene: TRBV2
J gene: TRBJ1-2
CDR3 protein: ASSEMTGSFSGYT

D gene: TRBD2
V gene: TRBV28
J gene: TRBJ2-2
CDR3 protein: ASSLATSGFTGELF

D gene: TRBD2
V gene: TRBV7-3
J gene: TRBJ2-2
CDR3 protein: ASSLTIGTTPNTGELF

D gene: -
V gene: TRBV27
J gene: TRBJ2-3
CDR3 protein: ASTRTATDTQY

D gene: -
V gene: TRBV28
J gene: TRBJ1-4
CDR3 protein: ASSAPGTNEKLF

D gene: TRBD1
V gene: TRBV5-1
J gene: TRBJ2-3
CDR3 protein: ASSLLGTGGDTQY

D gene: TRBD2
V gene: TRBV14
J gene: TRBJ2-3
CDR3 protein: ASSPGLAGGFTDTQY

D gene: TRBD1
V gene: TRBV6-5
J gene: TRBJ1-5
CDR3 protein: ASSPSDRATQH

D gene: -
V gene: TRBV20-1
J gene: TRBJ2-5
CDR3 protein: SAIPQETQY

D gene: TRBD2
V gene: TRBV18
J gene: TRBJ2-2
CDR3 protein: ASLGLAGLNTGELF

D gene: -
V gene: TRBV4-1
J gene: TRBJ2-1
CDR3 protein: ASSQDGVGQF